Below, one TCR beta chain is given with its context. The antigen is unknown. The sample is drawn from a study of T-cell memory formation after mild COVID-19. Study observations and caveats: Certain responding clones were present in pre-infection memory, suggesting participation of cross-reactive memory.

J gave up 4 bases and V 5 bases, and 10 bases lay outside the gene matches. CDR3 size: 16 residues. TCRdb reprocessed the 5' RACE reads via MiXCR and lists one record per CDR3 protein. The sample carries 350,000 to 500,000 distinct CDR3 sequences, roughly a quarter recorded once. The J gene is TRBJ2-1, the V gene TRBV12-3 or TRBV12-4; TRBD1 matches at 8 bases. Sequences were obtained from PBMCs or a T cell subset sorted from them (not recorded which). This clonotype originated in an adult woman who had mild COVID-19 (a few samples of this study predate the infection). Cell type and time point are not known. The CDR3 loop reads CASSAPGTGSYNEQFF. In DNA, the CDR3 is TGTGCCAGCAGTGCCCCCGGGACAGGATCTTACAATGAGCAGTTCTTC.